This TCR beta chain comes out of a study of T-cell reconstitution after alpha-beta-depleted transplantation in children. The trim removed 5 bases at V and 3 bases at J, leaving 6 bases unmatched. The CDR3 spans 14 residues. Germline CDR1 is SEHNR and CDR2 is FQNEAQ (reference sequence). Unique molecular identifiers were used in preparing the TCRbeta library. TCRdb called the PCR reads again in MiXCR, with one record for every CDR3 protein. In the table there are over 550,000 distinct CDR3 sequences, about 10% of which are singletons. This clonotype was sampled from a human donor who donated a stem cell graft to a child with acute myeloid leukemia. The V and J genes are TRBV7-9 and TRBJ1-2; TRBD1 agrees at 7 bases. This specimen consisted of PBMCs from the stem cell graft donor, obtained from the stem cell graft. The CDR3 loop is CASSLRGRDYGYTF. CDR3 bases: TGTGCCAGCAGCCTTAGGGGGCGCGACTATGGCTACACCTTC.